A single sample gave rise to the 26 T cell receptor beta chains below, sequenced in a study of blood T cell repertoires in COVID-19. Produced via immunoSEQ multiplex PCR; TCRdb's table is partial and in-frame only. The sample has 150,000 to 200,000 clones; 85% to 90% are singletons. Sequenced sample: PBMCs or T cells enriched from blood (not recorded which). Every receptor here comes from a woman between 35 and 50 years old with acute COVID-19.

The CDR3 region is CASSPKTGPFSNQPQHF. DNA of the CDR3: TGCGCCAGCAGCCCAAAGACAGGGCCCTTTAGCAATCAGCCCCAGCATTTT. V gene TRBV5-1 combines with J gene TRBJ1-5; 7 positions agree with TRBD1. Looked up from germline, CDR1 is SGHRS and CDR2 is YFSETQ. The junction had 10 bases not matched to a gene; V was cut back by 4 bases and J by 0 bases. This CDR3 region has 17 residues.

This clone was recorded only once. The V call is TRBV5-1, the J call TRBJ1-2; D is unclear. Looked up from germline, CDR1 is SGHRS and CDR2 is YFSETQ. Trimming pared 4 bases from V and 2 bases from J, leaving 12 bases between. The CDR3 has 14 residues. CDR3 DNA: TGCGCCAGCAGCGGGCCCCCCCCCAACTATGGCTACACCTTC. Protein product: CASSGPPPNYGYTF.

The genes are TRBV4-1 and TRBJ2-7; D possibly corresponds to TRBD1 (7 bases). From germline, CDR1 is MGHRA and CDR2 YSYEKL. V lost 4 bases and J lost 5, with 33 bases in between. The length of the CDR3 is 20 residues. CDR3 residues: CASSPLPGGTVLIRENEQYF. For the CDR3, the DNA is TGCGCCAGCAGCCCCCTCCCTGGGGGGACAGTGTTGATTCGGGAGAACGAGCAGTACTTC.

In its sample, this clone was seen once. This rearrangement joins TRBV9 to TRBJ2-4, with D maybe TRBD2 (5 bases). CDR3 length: 15 residues. Trimming removed 0 bases at V and 7 bases at J, with 14 bases between. In germline, CDR1 is SGDLS, CDR2 YYNGEE. The chain's CDR3 is CASSVEVERGNIQYF. In DNA, the CDR3 is TGTGCCAGCAGCGTAGAGGTGGAGCGCGGGAACATTCAGTACTTC.

The CDR3 nucleotides are TGTGCCAGCAGTTTAGTGAGGGAGGGGGGCTACACCTTC. It encodes CASSLVREGGYTF. V usage is TRBV12-3 or TRBV12-4 and J usage is TRBJ1-2; D may be TRBD1 (5 bases). This CDR3 has 13 residues. Deletions cut 1 base from V and 8 bases from J, with 11 bases between.

V usage is TRBV5-1 and J usage is TRBJ1-1; D is undetermined. With 0 bases removed from V and 0 bases from J, the gap between germline ends came to 12 bases. Germline V lookup: CDR1 SGHRS, CDR2 YFSETQ. This CDR3 comprises 16 residues. The CDR3 here is CASSLAGNYMNTEAFF. Written as DNA, the CDR3 is TGCGCCAGCAGCTTGGCTGGCAACTACATGAACACTGAAGCTTTCTTT.

The chain joins TRBV15 to TRBJ2-2; TRBD1 matches 11 bases. CDR1 and CDR2 from the germline V gene are LNHNV and YYDKDF (reference sequence). CDR3 length: 17 residues. The J segment lost 1 base and the V segment lost 5 bases, leaving 6 bases of the junction unmatched. CDR3 DNA: TGTGCCACCAGCCAACCCGGGACAGGGGGGAACACCGGGGAGCTGTTTTTT. As protein: CATSQPGTGGNTGELFF.

The chain combines TRBV18 with TRBJ2-3, with a weak D call TRBD1 (5 bases). The germline gives CDR1 KGHSH, CDR2 LQKENI. This CDR3 has 14 amino acids. V was trimmed by 2 bases and J by 0 bases, leaving 6 bases between them. CDR3 loop: CASSPRGSTDTQYF. As DNA, the CDR3 is TGTGCCAGCTCACCAAGGGGAAGCACAGATACGCAGTATTTT.

The chain is built from TRBV5-4 and TRBJ2-3; 8 bases agree with TRBD2. This CDR3 contains 14 residues. Germline V gene data show CDR1 as SGHNT and CDR2 as YYREEE (reference sequence). Losses at the gene ends were 7 bases for V and 0 bases for J; bases not matched to a gene: 4. The CDR3 loop is CASRREVSTDTQYF. CDR3 coding DNA: TGTGCCAGCCGGCGGGAGGTTAGCACAGATACGCAGTATTTT.

This clone was found once. The CDR3 reads CASSIVGHGGTQYF. CDR3 DNA: TGTGCCAGTAGTATAGTCGGCCACGGAGGGACCCAGTACTTC. The gene calls are TRBV19 and TRBJ2-5, with a weak D call TRBD2 (5 bases). V lost 1 base and J lost 7, with 13 bases in between. Germline V gene data show CDR1 as LNHDA and CDR2 as SQIVND (reference sequence). The CDR3 totals 14 residues.

The V call is TRBV19, the J call TRBJ1-2, with 9 bases that match TRBD1. V was pared by 5 bases and J by 8 bases, with 9 bases of the junction left unmatched. This CDR3 spans 14 amino acids. Per the germline V gene, CDR1 is LNHDA and CDR2 is SQIVND (reference sequence). Written as DNA, the CDR3 is TGTGCCAGTAGTGTACAGGGGGCGGTCGGCGGCTACACCTTC. It encodes CASSVQGAVGGYTF.

The chain carries TRBV6-1 and TRBJ1-1; unclear D gene. Looked up from germline, CDR1 is MNHNS and CDR2 is SASEGT. V lost 2 bases and J lost 1, with 11 bases in between. The CDR3 is 15 amino acids. The CDR3 sequence: CASSESGLGNTEAFF. CDR3 bases: TGTGCCAGCAGTGAATCGGGATTGGGGAACACTGAAGCTTTCTTT.

The V call is TRBV5-8, the J call TRBJ2-3, with D maybe TRBD1 (8 bases). The germline V gene encodes CDR1 SGHTS and CDR2 YDEGEE. The V gene lost 4 bases and the J gene lost 5 bases, with 17 bases spanning the gap. There are 15 residues in the CDR3. DNA of the CDR3: TGTGCCAGCAGCCTCGGACAGGGAGGGGGAGATACGCAGTATTTT. Encoded protein: CASSLGQGGGDTQYF.

The V gene is TRBV28, the J gene TRBJ1-2; D might be TRBD1 (5 bases). With 1 base removed from V and 1 base from J, the gap between germline ends came to 10 bases. This CDR3 has 15 amino acids. Germline-derived CDR1 and CDR2 are MDHEN and SYDVKM. The CDR3 sequence: CASSLSAGNNYGYTF. The CDR3 DNA reads TGTGCCAGCAGTTTATCGGCAGGGAATAACTATGGCTACACCTTC.

The chain joins TRBV27 to TRBJ1-2, with TRBD1 matching 7 bases. This CDR3 has 15 amino acids. Per the germline V gene, CDR1 is MNHEY and CDR2 is SMNVEV (reference sequence). Unmatched junction bases numbered 9, after V lost 5 bases and J lost 3 bases. CDR3 sequence reads: CASSITGGGYYGYTF. The CDR3 DNA reads TGTGCCAGCAGTATAACGGGAGGGGGCTACTATGGCTACACCTTC.

The DNA of the CDR3 is TGTGCCAGCAGCTTAGCGTGGACAGTTCCTAACTATGGCTACACCTTC. Translation gives CASSLAWTVPNYGYTF. The chain links TRBV7-9 to TRBJ1-2; D perhaps matches TRBD1 (6 bases). Trimming removed 0 bases from V and 0 bases from J, with 11 bases in between. This CDR3 contains 16 residues. Per germline, CDR1 SEHNR and CDR2 FQNEAQ (reference sequence). The full variable domain, rest sourced from reference TRBV7-9 and TRBJ1-2, is DTGVSQNPRHKITKRGQNVTFRCDPISEHNRLYWYRQTLGQGPEFLTYFQNEAQLEKSRLLSDRFSAERPKGSFSTLEIQRTEQGDSAMYLCASSLAWTVPNYGYTFGSGTRLTVV.

This chain links TRBV30 with TRBJ2-3; perhaps TRBD2 as D (5 bases). The CDR3 runs to 12 residues. V was clipped by 4 bases and J by 14 bases, with 19 bases between them. Germline V gives CDR1 GTSNPN, CDR2 SVGIG (reference sequence). The CDR3 DNA is TGTGCCTGGACCCTGGCCGGTACGGAGGTGTATTTT. Protein sequence: CAWTLAGTEVYF.

The rearrangement uses TRBV2 and TRBJ2-7; perhaps TRBD1 as D (6 bases). Germline V CDR1 and CDR2: SNHLY, FYNNEI. V shed 1 base and J shed 3 bases, with 13 bases lying between them. The CDR3 length is 15 residues. CDR3 sequence: CASSEVGYRDYEQYF. In DNA form, the CDR3 reads TGTGCCAGCAGTGAAGTGGGATACAGGGACTACGAGCAGTACTTC. Combining the CDR3 with reference TRBV2 and TRBJ2-7 gives the whole variable domain EPEVTQTPSHQVTQMGQEVILRCVPISNHLYFYWYRQILGQKVEFLVSFYNNEISEKSEIFDDQFSVERPDGSNFTLKIRSTKLEDSAMYFCASSEVGYRDYEQYFGPGTRLTVT.

The chain carries TRBV5-8 and TRBJ1-5, with TRBD1 matching 10 bases. This CDR3 comprises 17 residues. The J segment lost 4 bases and the V segment lost 7 bases, leaving 14 bases of the junction unmatched. Germline V CDR1 and CDR2: SGHTS, YDEGEE. CDR3 DNA: TGTGCCAGCGCCTTTCACACCGGGACAGGGGTAAATCAGCCCCAGCATTTT. This encodes CASAFHTGTGVNQPQHF. Together with reference TRBV5-8 and TRBJ1-5, the CDR3 gives the full variable domain: EAGVTQSPTHLIKTRGQQATLRCSPISGHTSVYWYQQALGLGLQFLLWYDEGEERNRGNFPPRFSGRQFPNYSSELNVNALELEDSALYLCASAFHTGTGVNQPQHFGDGTRLSIL.

This clone appeared a single time. The J gene is TRBJ2-2, the V gene TRBV7-2, with D perhaps matching TRBD2 (6 bases). CDR1 and CDR2 (germline): SGHTA, FQGNSA. This CDR3 is built from 15 residues. Trimming removed 5 bases from V and 8 bases from J, with 18 bases in between. CDR3 sequence: CASSPQTGLRGELFF. The CDR3 nucleotides read TGTGCCAGCAGCCCCCAAACGGGACTTCGTGGGGAGCTGTTTTTT.

The V gene is TRBV7-6, the J gene TRBJ2-2, with 9 positions matching TRBD1. Germline values: CDR1 SGHVS, CDR2 FNYEAQ. The junction had 7 bases not matched to a gene; V was cut back by 5 bases and J by 6 bases. The CDR3 runs 15 residues. The CDR3 DNA is TGTGCCAGCAGCGTCTACAGGGGGCGGGCCGGGGAGCTGTTTTTT. Protein product: CASSVYRGRAGELFF.

This chain uses TRBV9 with TRBJ1-4; 7 bases are a match to TRBD1. This CDR3 contains 14 residues. V lost 1 base and J lost 8; bases outside the gene matches: 5. Per germline, CDR1 SGDLS and CDR2 YYNGEE. Here the CDR3 reads CASSVSGGGEKLFF. The DNA of the CDR3 is TGTGCCAGCAGCGTATCAGGGGGTGGAGAAAAACTGTTTTTT.

The chain has TRBV7-6 and TRBJ2-1; D gene unclear. The CDR3 is 14 amino acids. The V gene lost 1 base and the J gene lost 7 bases, with 11 bases spanning the gap. Germline V gene sequence: CDR1 SGHVS, CDR2 FNYEAQ. DNA for the CDR3: TGTGCCAGCAGCTTAGATGACCGAGGTAATGAGCAGTTCTTC. Encoded protein: CASSLDDRGNEQFF.

This chain links TRBV5-6 with TRBJ2-2; TRBD1 matches at 8 bases. Germline V lookup: CDR1 SGHDT, CDR2 YYEEEE. This CDR3 has 15 amino acids. V dropped 9 bases and J dropped 2; count of bases not matched to a gene: 9. This CDR3 reads CATETTGVNTGELFF. The CDR3 DNA follows: TGTGCCACTGAAACGACAGGGGTCAACACCGGGGAGCTGTTTTTT. The whole variable domain, filled in from reference TRBV5-6 and TRBJ2-2, reads DAGVTQSPTHLIKTRGQQVTLRCSPKSGHDTVSWYQQALGQGPQFIFQYYEEEERQRGNFPDRFSGHQFPNYSSELNVNALLLGDSALYLCATETTGVNTGELFFGEGSRLTVL.

This rearrangement joins TRBV6-5 to TRBJ2-2, with D possibly matching TRBD2 (6 bases). V dropped 2 bases and J dropped 1 base, with 11 bases sitting between them. This CDR3 has 16 residues. In germline, CDR1 is MNHEY, CDR2 SVGAGI. CDR3 sequence: CASSYQPGLNTGELFF. The CDR3 region has the DNA TGTGCCAGCAGTTACCAGCCGGGACTGAACACCGGGGAGCTGTTTTTT.

The CDR3 sequence: CASSSGQGKDYGYTF. CDR3 coding DNA: TGTGCCAGCAGCTCCGGACAGGGTAAAGACTATGGCTACACCTTC. The rearrangement links TRBV5-4 to TRBJ1-2; TRBD1 matches at 8 bases. CDR1 is SGHNT and CDR2 is YYREEE in the germline V gene (reference sequence). Trimming removed 3 bases from V and 3 bases from J; junction bases left unmatched: 7. This CDR3 is built from 15 residues.